This section outlines one TCR beta chain sequence together with its context. Assay used: immunoSEQ multiplex PCR; TCRdb lists only in-frame clones, some missing. The table lists 310,000 or so clones, about 87% of them singletons, with around 10% in the top ten. The data were taken from a study of blood T cell repertoires in COVID-19. V lost 3 bases, J lost 2 bases, and 10 bases stayed unmatched. The CDR3 spans 18 residues. The V gene's germline CDR1 is LGHNA and CDR2 YSLEER. The sequence was obtained from a woman aged 18-30 years who had recovered from COVID-19. The sequencing input was PBMCs or T cells enriched from blood (not recorded which). The rearrangement links TRBV4-3 to TRBJ2-5; 12 bases fit TRBD2. Written as DNA, the CDR3 is TGCGCCAGCAGCCAGGCTCTTCCGGGACTAGCGGGTCAAGAGACCCAGTACTTC. Protein sequence: CASSQALPGLAGQETQYF.